Presented here are 16 T cell receptor beta chains from one specimen sequenced in a study of technical replicates of blood from a few donors (dated by TCRdb to 2015 to 2018). The library came from the immunoSEQ multiplex PCR assay. The table was pulled from immuneACCESS by TCRdb, which kept in-frame rearrangements only. Such tables lose some clones; where checked, under half of the loss comes from unresolved V genes, and the rest has no known cause. The table for this sample lists 70,000 to 85,000 clones; about 95% of them were counted only once. The ten largest clones add up to 0.2% to 0.3% of the sample. Sequenced sample: T cells isolated from PBMCs. The receptors come from a human donor in good health.

The J gene is TRBJ2-7, the V gene TRBV6-1, with D possibly matching TRBD2 (6 bases). Germline CDR1 reads MNHNS; CDR2 reads SASEGT. V dropped 5 bases and J dropped 3 bases, with 11 bases sitting between them. The CDR3 has 13 residues. CDR3 nucleotides: TGTGCCAGCAGTTTGGGGGAGGTCTACGAGCAGTACTTC. As protein: CASSLGEVYEQYF.

The CDR3 region is CASSESLLAGFGTDTQYF. The CDR3 region has the DNA TGCGCCAGCAGTGAGTCCCTCCTAGCGGGATTTGGAACAGATACGCAGTATTTT. The chain couples TRBV10-1 to TRBJ2-3, with 9 bases identical to TRBD2. This CDR3 is built from 18 residues. In germline, CDR1 is WNHNN, CDR2 SYGVQD (reference sequence). Trimming at V came to 0 bases and at J to 3 bases, leaving 10 bases not matched to a gene.

This rearrangement joins TRBV5-1 to TRBJ2-6; D is unclear. The V gene lost 0 bases and the J gene lost 4 bases, with 20 bases spanning the gap. The CDR3 has 19 residues. Germline CDR1 reads SGHRS; CDR2 reads YFSETQ. DNA of the CDR3: TGCGCCAGCAGCTTGGAATCGAACAGTCTCTCCTCCGGGGCCAACGTCCTGACTTTC. Translated: CASSLESNSLSSGANVLTF.

This rearrangement joins TRBV18 to TRBJ1-2; 8 bases match TRBD1. The length of the CDR3 is 13 residues. J lost 8 bases, V lost 2 bases, and 4 bases had no gene match. Germline V gene data show CDR1 as KGHSH and CDR2 as LQKENI. CDR3 amino acids: CASSPSGGEGYTF. For the CDR3, the DNA is TGTGCCAGCTCACCATCAGGGGGCGAGGGCTACACCTTC.

This clone is a singleton in its sample. This chain uses TRBV27 with TRBJ1-2, with TRBD1 identical over 10 bases. Germline V CDR1 and CDR2: MNHEY, SMNVEV (reference sequence). The CDR3 runs 15 residues. After removal of 2 bases from V and 5 bases from J, the junction contained 5 bases not matched to a gene. The CDR3 nucleotides read TGTGCCAGCAGTTTAAAGGGACAGGGGTCTTATGGCTACACCTTC. It codes for CASSLKGQGSYGYTF.

The V call is TRBV11-2, the J call TRBJ2-7; 7 nucleotides align to TRBD2. Trimming at V came to 4 bases and at J to 9 bases, leaving 12 bases not matched to a gene. The CDR3 is 14 amino acids. CDR1 is SGHAT, CDR2 FQNNGV, per germline. The CDR3, as DNA: TGTGCCAGCAGCTCTCAGGGAGGGAATTCGGCGCAGTACTTC. Translated: CASSSQGGNSAQYF. The full variable domain, in which reference TRBV11-2 and TRBJ2-7 provide the parts outside the CDR3, is EAGVAQSPRYKIIEKRQSVAFWCNPISGHATLYWYQQILGQGPKLLIQFQNNGVVDDSQLPKDRFSAERLKGVDSTLKIQPAKLEDSAVYLCASSSQGGNSAQYFGPGTRLTVT.

V usage is TRBV5-1 and J usage is TRBJ2-2; 7 bases are a match to TRBD2. The V gene's germline CDR1 is SGHRS and CDR2 YFSETQ. The CDR3 sequence is 14 residues long. V lost 4 bases, J lost 6 bases, and 6 bases stayed unmatched. Here the CDR3 DNA reads TGCGCCAGCAGCGGGGAGGGGCCCCCCGGGGAGCTGTTTTTT. Translating gives CASSGEGPPGELFF.

The chain uses TRBV7-2 and TRBJ2-7; no firm D call. CDR3 length: 14 residues. CDR1 and CDR2 (germline): SGHTA, FQGNSA. Deletions cut 1 base from V and 1 base from J, with 8 bases between. CDR3 loop: CASSLGLRSYEQYF. DNA for the CDR3: TGTGCCAGCAGCTTAGGTCTCAGGTCCTACGAGCAGTACTTC.

The rearrangement joins TRBV6-1 to TRBJ2-1; 10 nucleotides match TRBD2. V was clipped by 6 bases and J by 4 bases; unmatched bases: 6. Germline assignment: CDR1 MNHNS and CDR2 SASEGT. The CDR3 is made up of 15 amino acids. This chain's CDR3 is CASRQAGGLYNEQFF. The CDR3 DNA is TGTGCCAGCAGGCAAGCGGGAGGGCTATACAATGAGCAGTTCTTC.

The chain joins TRBV19 to TRBJ1-5; 7 bases line up with TRBD1. This CDR3 is 17 amino acids long. V lost 2 bases, J lost 6 bases, and 13 bases stayed unmatched. The V gene's germline CDR1 is LNHDA and CDR2 SQIVND (reference sequence). The CDR3 nucleotides read TGTGCCAGTAGTATATTAGGGGGCAGGGGTGTCGGTCAGCCCCAGCATTTT. Amino acid sequence: CASSILGGRGVGQPQHF.

This clone was found once. The chain employs TRBV7-9 and TRBJ1-5, with D tentatively TRBD1 (5 bases). There are 17 residues in the CDR3. The germline V gene has CDR1 SEHNR and CDR2 FQNEAQ (reference sequence). The germline V and J ends were trimmed by 6 bases and 4 bases, with 22 bases remaining between them. The CDR3 spells CASRYHSGTGDNQPQHF. The CDR3, as DNA: TGTGCCAGCAGGTACCACTCTGGGACGGGAGATAATCAGCCCCAGCATTTT. The full variable domain, in which reference TRBV7-9 and TRBJ1-5 provide the parts outside the CDR3, is DTGVSQNPRHKITKRGQNVTFRCDPISEHNRLYWYRQTLGQGPEFLTYFQNEAQLEKSRLLSDRFSAERPKGSFSTLEIQRTEQGDSAMYLCASRYHSGTGDNQPQHFGDGTRLSIL.

V and J are TRBV10-3 and TRBJ2-7, with no clear D. This CDR3 is 13 amino acids long. Germline loops: CDR1 ENHRY, CDR2 SYGVKD. V gave up 2 bases and J gave up 6 bases, with 11 bases separating them. CDR3 DNA sequence: TGTGCCATCAGTGAGATTCAGCGAGCCGAGCAGTACTTC. Translated: CAISEIQRAEQYF.

The J gene is TRBJ2-4, the V gene TRBV27, with TRBD1 identical over 12 bases. With V trimmed by 5 bases and J by 14 bases, 10 bases remained unmatched. CDR3 length: 14 amino acids. Germline CDR1 MNHEY, CDR2 SMNVEV (reference sequence). CDR3 sequence reads: CASSPGTGGLLKYF. The DNA for the CDR3 is TGTGCCAGCAGTCCCGGGACAGGGGGCCTCCTGAAGTACTTC.

CDR3 DNA sequence: TGTGCCAGCAGTGAATCAAGAAGGGGAATGAACACTGAAGCTTTCTTT. It translates to CASSESRRGMNTEAFF. The chain is built from TRBV6-1 and TRBJ1-1; TRBD1 might be the D (5 bases). Trimming took off 2 bases at V and 0 bases at J, with 13 bases between the two ends. The germline CDR1 and CDR2 sequences are MNHNS and SASEGT. The CDR3 consists of 16 residues.

The chain recombines TRBV5-4 with TRBJ1-1, with a possible D match to TRBD1 (5 bases). Trimming took off 6 bases at V and 1 base at J, with 13 bases between the two ends. This CDR3 is built from 14 residues. CDR1 is SGHNT and CDR2 is YYREEE in the germline V gene (reference sequence). CDR3 sequence (DNA): TGTGCCAGCACCTCCCAAACAGGGAACACTGAAGCTTTCTTT. This encodes CASTSQTGNTEAFF.

This sequence joins TRBV28 and TRBJ2-7; D may be TRBD1 (5 bases). Per the germline V gene, CDR1 is MDHEN and CDR2 is SYDVKM. V lost 5 bases, J lost 3 bases, and 8 bases lay in between. The CDR3 contains 12 residues. The CDR3 DNA is TGTGCCAGCAGTACGGACAACTACGAGCAGTACTTC. Amino acids: CASSTDNYEQYF.